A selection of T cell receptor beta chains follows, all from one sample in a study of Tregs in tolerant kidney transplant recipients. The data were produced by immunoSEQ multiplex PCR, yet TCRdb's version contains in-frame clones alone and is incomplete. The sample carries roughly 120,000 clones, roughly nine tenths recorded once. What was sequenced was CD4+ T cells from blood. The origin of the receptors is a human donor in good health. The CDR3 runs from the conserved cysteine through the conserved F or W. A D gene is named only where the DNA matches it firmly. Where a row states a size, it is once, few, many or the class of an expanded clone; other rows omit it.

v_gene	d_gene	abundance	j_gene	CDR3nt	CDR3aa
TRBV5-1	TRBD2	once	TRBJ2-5	TGCGCCAGCAGCTTGAGGACGGCGACTAGCGGGGGATCCCAAGAGACCCAGTACTTC	CASSLRTATSGGSQETQYF
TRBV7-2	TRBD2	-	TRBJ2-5	TGTGCCAGCAGCTTATACCGCGGACTAGCGGGAGGATCGCAGGAGACCCAGTACTTC	CASSLYRGLAGGSQETQYF
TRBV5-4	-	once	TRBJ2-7	TGTGCCAGCAGCTTGGGTGGTCCCTACGAGCAGTACTTC	CASSLGGPYEQYF
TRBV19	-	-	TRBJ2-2	TGTGCCAGTAAGAGGGGCGCGAACACCGGGGAGCTGTTTTTT	CASKRGANTGELFF
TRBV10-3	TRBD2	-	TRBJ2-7	TGTGCCATCAGGGGGGGGGTAGCGGGAGCATACCACGAGCAGTACTTC	CAIRGGVAGAYHEQYF
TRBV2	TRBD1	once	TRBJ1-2	TGTGCCAGCAGCCCACAGGGGAACTATGGCTACACCTTC	CASSPQGNYGYTF
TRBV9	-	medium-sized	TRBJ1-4	TGTGCCAGCAACCGGGGCACAGAAGGAAAACTGTTTTTT	CASNRGTEGKLFF
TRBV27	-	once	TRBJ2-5	TGTGCCAGCAGTCTCCGACTAGGGGGATCGGAGACCCAGTACTTC	CASSLRLGGSETQYF
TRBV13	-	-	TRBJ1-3	TGTGCCAGCAGCTTAGGCAAGTCCAGGGGAGGAGACACCATATATTTT	CASSLGKSRGGDTIYF
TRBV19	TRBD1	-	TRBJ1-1	TGTGCCAGTGAACAGGGGGTTTACACTGAAGCTTTCTTT	CASEQGVYTEAFF
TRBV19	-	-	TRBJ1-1	TGTGCCAGTAGTATAGACAGGGCACGGAACACTGAAGCTTTCTTT	CASSIDRARNTEAFF
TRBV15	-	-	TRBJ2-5	TGTGCCACCAGCAGAGATGGGCAGGGGAGGGAGACCCAGTACTTC	CATSRDGQGRETQYF
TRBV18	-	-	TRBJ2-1	TGTGCCAGCTCACCATTCAGGGGATGGTGGAATGAGCAGTTCTTC	CASSPFRGWWNEQFF
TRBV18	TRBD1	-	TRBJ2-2	TGTGCCAGCTCACCGGGACAGGGTGTCACCGGGGAGCTGTTTTTT	CASSPGQGVTGELFF
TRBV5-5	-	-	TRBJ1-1	TGTGCCAGCAGCTTGACCGGGGTGAACACTGAAGCTTTCTTT	CASSLTGVNTEAFF
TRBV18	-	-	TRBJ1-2	TGTGCCAGCTCACTTGCCAGGGAAAACTATGGCTACACCTTC	CASSLARENYGYTF
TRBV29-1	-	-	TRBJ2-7	TGCAGCGCTAGTGGAGTCCTGGGCTCCTACGAGCAGTACTTC	CSASGVLGSYEQYF
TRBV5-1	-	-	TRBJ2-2	TGCGCCAGCAGCTTGGGTGGGCTCGGCACCGGGGAGCTGTTTTTT	CASSLGGLGTGELFF
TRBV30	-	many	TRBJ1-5	TGTGCCTGGAGTGCCGGCACCAATCAGCCCCAGCATTTT	CAWSAGTNQPQHF
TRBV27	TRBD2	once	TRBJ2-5	TGTGCCAGCAGTTTACGTCGACTAGCGGGGGGGGAGACCCAGTACTTC	CASSLRRLAGGETQYF
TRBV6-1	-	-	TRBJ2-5	TGTGCCAGCAGTGGCGGACGGCCGGGGACCCAGTACTTC	CASSGGRPGTQYF
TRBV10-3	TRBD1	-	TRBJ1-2	TGTGCCACTAGCACTACAGGGGCTTTCTATGGCTACACCTTC	CATSTTGAFYGYTF
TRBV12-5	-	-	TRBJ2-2	TGTGCTAGTGGTTCCGGACAGGGAGGGACCGGGGAGCTGTTTTTT	CASGSGQGGTGELFF
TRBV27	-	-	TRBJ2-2	TGTGCCAGCAGTCTTGAGGGGGTTACAGTCGGGGAGCTGTTTTTT	CASSLEGVTVGELFF
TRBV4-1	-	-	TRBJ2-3	TGCGCCAGCAGCCGCGAACAGAACACAGATACGCAGTATTTT	CASSREQNTDTQYF
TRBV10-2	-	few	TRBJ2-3	TGCGCCAGCAGTGACAGGAAGGCCACAGATACGCAGTATTTT	CASSDRKATDTQYF
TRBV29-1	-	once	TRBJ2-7	TGCAGCGTTGGGACGTACTCCTACGAGCAGTACTTC	CSVGTYSYEQYF
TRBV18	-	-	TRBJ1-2	TGTGCCAGCTCACAAGACACATCCTATGGCTACACCTTC	CASSQDTSYGYTF
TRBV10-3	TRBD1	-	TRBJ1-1	TGTGCCATCAGTGACCTAGGACAGGGACGGACTGAAGCTTTCTTT	CAISDLGQGRTEAFF
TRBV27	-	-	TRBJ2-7	TGTGCCAGCAAGGAAGGGGGGAACTACGAGCAGTACTTC	CASKEGGNYEQYF
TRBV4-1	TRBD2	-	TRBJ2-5	TGCGCCAGCAGCCGTTCGGAGCGGGAGGAACAGACCCAGTACTTC	CASSRSEREEQTQYF
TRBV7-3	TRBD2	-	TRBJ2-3	TGTGCCAGCAGCTTAACATCGGCGGGAGCAATTAGCACAGATACGCAGTATTTT	CASSLTSAGAISTDTQYF
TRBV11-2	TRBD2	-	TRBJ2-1	TGTGCCAGCAGCTGGCCAACCGGGACTAGCGTCTACAATGAGCAGTTCTTC	CASSWPTGTSVYNEQFF
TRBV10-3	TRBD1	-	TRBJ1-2	TGTGCCATCAGTGAAGGGACAGGGGATCCATCTAACTATGGCTACACCTTC	CAISEGTGDPSNYGYTF
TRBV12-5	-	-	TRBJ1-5	TGTGCTAGTGCCTGGAAGGATCAGCCCCAGCATTTT	CASAWKDQPQHF
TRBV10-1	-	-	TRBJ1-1	TGCGCCACCCCATTCATCGGGGGAGGCACTGAAGCTTTCTTT	CATPFIGGGTEAFF
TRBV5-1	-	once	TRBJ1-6	TGCGCCAGCAGCGTGGACGGGCCAGAGAATTCACCCCTCCACTTT	CASSVDGPENSPLHF
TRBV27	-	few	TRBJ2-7	TGTGCCAGCAGTGCCAAAACAGGCCACGAGCAGTACTTC	CASSAKTGHEQYF
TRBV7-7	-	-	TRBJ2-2	TGTGCCAGCAGCGCACAGGGAAGGGCCGGGGAGCTGTTTTTT	CASSAQGRAGELFF
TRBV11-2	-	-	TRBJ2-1	TGTGCCAGCAGCTTAGTACGGGGTGGGTTGCAGTTCTTC	CASSLVRGGLQFF
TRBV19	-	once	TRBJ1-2	TGTGCCAGTAAAGCGGCAGGAAGGAACTATGGCTACACCTTC	CASKAAGRNYGYTF
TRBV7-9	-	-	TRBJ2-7	TGTGCCAGCAGCTTAGGCCAATACTACGAGCAGTACTTC	CASSLGQYYEQYF
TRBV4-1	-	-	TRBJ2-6	TGCGCCAGCAGCCAAGTTGGCATTCTTCTGACTTTC	CASSQVGILLTF
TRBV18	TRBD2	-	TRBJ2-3	TGTGCCAGCTCACCGACTAGCGGGAGCACAGATACGCAGTATTTT	CASSPTSGSTDTQYF
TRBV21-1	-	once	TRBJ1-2	TGTGCCAGCAGCAAAGAGGGGCAGCTCTACTATGGCTACACCTTC	CASSKEGQLYYGYTF
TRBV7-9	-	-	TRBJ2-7	TGTGCCAGCAGCTTAGCATTGGGGGACGGGCAGTACTTC	CASSLALGDGQYF
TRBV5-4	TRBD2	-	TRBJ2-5	TGTGCCAGCAGCTTTGGCAGCGGGGGGGCTCAAGAGACCCAGTACTTC	CASSFGSGGAQETQYF
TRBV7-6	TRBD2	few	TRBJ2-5	TGTGCCAGCAGCAGGGGACTAGCGGGTGGGTTGGAGACCCAGTACTTC	CASSRGLAGGLETQYF
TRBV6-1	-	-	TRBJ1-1	TGTGCCAGCAGTCCCTTGCCGGAGACTGAAGCTTTCTTT	CASSPLPETEAFF
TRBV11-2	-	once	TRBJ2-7	TGTGCCAGCAGCTTAGTTTACGAGCAGTACTTC	CASSLVYEQYF
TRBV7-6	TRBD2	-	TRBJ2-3	TGTGCCAGCAGCCTGGGACTACCAGACACAGATACGCAGTATTTT	CASSLGLPDTDTQYF